The 22 T cell receptor beta chains presented below share a single source sample, sequenced in a study of identifying expanded T cells in peripheral blood. The assay was immunoSEQ multiplex PCR, and TCRdb's table has in-frame clones only and misses some. The table has about 130,000 clones, approximately 86% seen once; the top ten hold roughly 7.9%. The sample was blood. The source of these receptors is a person aged 18-70 years in good health.

The gene calls are TRBV21-1 and TRBJ1-5; the table's D call TRBD1 went unverified against the DNA. TRBV21-1 is flagged as a pseudogene. The CDR3 consists of 17 residues. In nucleotides, the CDR3 is TGTGCCAGCAGCAAAGGCGAGGGGGCGGATAGCAATCAGCCCCAGCATTTT. This codes for CASSKGEGADSNQPQHF.

The chain couples TRBV2 to TRBJ2-5, with D unresolved. The germline V and J ends were trimmed by 8 bases and 4 bases, with 14 bases remaining between them. The V gene's germline CDR1 is SNHLY and CDR2 FYNNEI. The length of the CDR3 is 13 residues. This chain's CDR3 is CASSAGHSETQYF. CDR3 DNA sequence: TGTGCCAGCTCGGCAGGCCATTCAGAGACCCAGTACTTC.

The chain joins TRBV5-4 to TRBJ2-5; TRBD2 matches 12 bases. Germline V gene data show CDR1 as SGHNT and CDR2 as YYREEE (reference sequence). The CDR3 contains 15 residues. After removal of 0 bases from V and 4 bases from J, the junction contained 1 base not matched to a gene. The CDR3 bases are TGTGCCAGCAGCTTGGGACTAGCGGGGGTAGAGACCCAGTACTTC. Translating it yields CASSLGLAGVETQYF.

The CDR3 spells CASSETAGHTDTQYF. CDR3 coding DNA: TGTGCCAGCAGTGAAACGGCGGGACACACAGATACGCAGTATTTT. The chain links TRBV2 to TRBJ2-3; D possibly uses TRBD1 or TRBD2 (6 bases each). Germline loops: CDR1 SNHLY, CDR2 FYNNEI. V shed 2 bases and J shed 2 bases, with 11 bases lying between them. This CDR3 comprises 15 residues.

The DNA of the CDR3 is TGTGCCAGCAGTTTCGGGACAGGGATATACGAGCAGTACTTC. Protein product: CASSFGTGIYEQYF. The chain employs TRBV27 and TRBJ2-7; 9 bases map to TRBD1. The CDR3 consists of 14 residues. Germline values: CDR1 MNHEY, CDR2 SMNVEV (reference sequence). The junction had 4 bases not matched to a gene; V was cut back by 3 bases and J by 4 bases.

The J gene is TRBJ2-7, the V gene TRBV28; D gene ambiguous. Trimming left V 6 bases short and J 9 bases short, with 21 bases between. The CDR3 totals 14 residues. The germline V gene encodes CDR1 MDHEN and CDR2 SYDVKM. The chain's CDR3 is CASSSPRTVEGQYF. The CDR3 nucleotides are TGTGCCAGCAGCTCTCCCAGGACCGTCGAAGGGCAGTACTTC.

V is TRBV11-2 and J is TRBJ2-5; tentative D call: TRBD2 (6 bases). CDR3 size: 13 residues. Germline lookup yields CDR1 SGHAT and CDR2 FQNNGV. V gave up 4 bases and J gave up 5 bases, with 11 bases separating them. Here the CDR3 DNA reads TGTGCCAGCAGCTACGGGAGCGCGGAGACCCAGTACTTC. Translating it yields CASSYGSAETQYF.

The chain recombines TRBV18 with TRBJ1-2; TRBD1 agrees at 7 bases. The CDR3 is 13 residues long. V shed 1 base, J shed 7 bases, and the junction held 3 bases outside the gene matches. Germline V gives CDR1 KGHSH, CDR2 LQKENI. CDR3 DNA: TGTGCCAGCTCACCACAGGGGGCCGGTGGCTACACCTTC. As protein: CASSPQGAGGYTF.

This clone was seen just once. The genes are TRBV5-1 and TRBJ1-2; 7 nucleotides align to TRBD1. V lost 0 bases, J lost 4 bases, and 6 bases stayed unmatched. Germline V gene data show CDR1 as SGHRS and CDR2 as YFSETQ. The CDR3 runs 15 residues. The DNA for the CDR3 is TGCGCCAGCAGCTTGGTTGGGACAGCCCTCTATGGCTACACCTTC. It is translated as CASSLVGTALYGYTF.

The V and J genes are TRBV19 and TRBJ2-2; 8 positions agree with TRBD1. The CDR3 spans 16 residues. V lost 0 bases, J lost 5 bases, and 5 bases stayed unmatched. Per the germline V gene, CDR1 is LNHDA and CDR2 is SQIVND (reference sequence). The CDR3 coding sequence is TGTGCCAGTAGTATAGACACAGGGGGTCTGACCGGGGAGCTGTTTTTT. Protein sequence: CASSIDTGGLTGELFF.

J is TRBJ1-2 and V is TRBV28; D not resolved. V lost 5 bases and J lost 3, with 4 bases in between. CDR3 length: 11 residues. Germline lookup yields CDR1 MDHEN and CDR2 SYDVKM. CDR3 in DNA: TGTGCCAGCAGTAGTTACTATGGCTACACCTTC. Its translation: CASSSYYGYTF.

This chain joins TRBV5-6 and TRBJ1-3; no reliable D call. The CDR3 runs to 16 residues. Germline V CDR1 and CDR2: SGHDT, YYEEEE. V lost 1 base, J lost 3 bases, and 14 bases lay in between. The CDR3 sequence: CASSLNPLRFGNTIYF. CDR3 bases: TGTGCCAGCAGCTTGAACCCCCTGCGATTTGGAAACACCATATATTTT.

The chain uses TRBV19 and TRBJ2-7, with D perhaps matching TRBD2 (6 bases). The germline V gene has CDR1 LNHDA and CDR2 SQIVND (reference sequence). The V end was cut by 3 bases, the J end by 9 bases, with 15 bases between. This CDR3 contains 13 residues. The CDR3 DNA sequence: TGTGCCAGTAGTATGGGGGGAAAAAGGGGGCAGTACTTC. Translation: CASSMGGKRGQYF.

V and J are TRBV11-2 and TRBJ2-3; D is uncertain. Trimming shortened V by 3 bases and J by 5 bases, and 6 bases separated the two germline ends. Germline-derived CDR1 and CDR2 are SGHAT and FQNNGV. This CDR3 has 12 amino acids. This chain's CDR3 is CASSFTGDTQYF. In DNA form, the CDR3 reads TGTGCCAGCAGCTTCACGGGAGATACGCAGTATTTT.

The count of this clone is one. The rearrangement joins TRBV27 to TRBJ1-2; D gene ambiguous. The CDR3 runs to 15 residues. The germline V gene has CDR1 MNHEY and CDR2 SMNVEV (reference sequence). V was cut by 5 bases and J by 4 bases, with 17 bases left in between. The CDR3 coding sequence is TGTGCCAGCAGTCGAAGGGATTTACGAAGCTATGGCTACACCTTC. It encodes CASSRRDLRSYGYTF.

The rearrangement links TRBV27 to TRBJ1-1; D remains unclear. The V gene lost 2 bases and the J gene lost 11 bases, with 15 bases spanning the gap. The germline gives CDR1 MNHEY, CDR2 SMNVEV (reference sequence). The CDR3 spans 13 residues. CDR3 nucleotides: TGTGCCAGCAGTTTAAATCAGGTATCACGGGCTTTCTTT. This translates into CASSLNQVSRAFF.

The chain is built from TRBV11-2 and TRBJ1-4, with D perhaps TRBD1 (6 bases). The CDR3 is made up of 13 amino acids. The germline CDR1 and CDR2 sequences are SGHAT and FQNNGV. V lost 7 bases and J lost 8, with 14 bases in between. The CDR3 coding sequence is TGTGCCAGCACCGGGACATTCAGGGAAAAACTGTTTTTT. It specifies CASTGTFREKLFF.

This clone was counted only a few times. The V gene is TRBV7-2, the J gene TRBJ2-1; D perhaps matches TRBD1 (5 bases). V lost 11 bases and J lost 9, with 23 bases in between. The CDR3 length is 14 residues. Germline V gene sequence: CDR1 SGHTA, CDR2 FQGNSA. DNA of the CDR3: TGTGCCGTCCAGGGCGGAACCCACCTAGGTGAGCAGTTCTTC. It encodes CAVQGGTHLGEQFF.

In the case of this clone: Compared with germline, one end of the junction differs, possibly owing to a read error. The chain has TRBV2 and TRBJ2-7; tentatively, D is TRBD1 (6 bases). CDR1 SNHLY and CDR2 FYNNEI come from the germline V gene. The CDR3 totals 14 residues. CDR3 protein: CASSEGQIQHEQYF. The CDR3 DNA reads TGTGCCAGCAGCGAAGGACAGATCCAACACGAGCAGTACTTC.

The V gene is TRBV2, the J gene TRBJ2-1; D perhaps matches TRBD1 (6 bases). Between the trimmed V and J ends, which lost 6 bases and 0 bases, there was a span of 15 bases. The CDR3 spans 16 residues. In germline, CDR1 is SNHLY, CDR2 FYNNEI. CDR3 sequence reads: CASSPEGVGSYNEQFF. CDR3 DNA: TGTGCCAGCAGCCCCGAGGGGGTGGGCTCCTACAATGAGCAGTTCTTC. Together with reference TRBV2 and TRBJ2-1, the CDR3 gives the full variable domain: EPEVTQTPSHQVTQMGQEVILRCVPISNHLYFYWYRQILGQKVEFLVSFYNNEISEKSEIFDDQFSVERPDGSNFTLKIRSTKLEDSAMYFCASSPEGVGSYNEQFFGPGTRLTVL.

This clone was detected only once. CDR3 DNA: TGCGCCAGCAGCCAAGGGCCGGGACTGGAGGTCGCTGAAGCTTTCTTT. It translates to CASSQGPGLEVAEAFF. The V gene is TRBV4-1, the J gene TRBJ1-1; weak D call: TRBD1 (5 bases). V gave up 1 base and J gave up 6 bases, with 18 bases separating them. This CDR3 contains 16 residues. The germline CDR1 and CDR2 sequences are MGHRA and YSYEKL.

This clone came up a few times. This rearrangement joins TRBV5-4 to TRBJ2-1; 9 bases map to TRBD2. The CDR3 has 15 residues. V lost 1 base and J lost 5; bases outside the gene matches: 4. Germline V gene sequence: CDR1 SGHNT, CDR2 YYREEE (reference sequence). CDR3: CASSLNSGRNNEQFF. CDR3 nucleotides: TGTGCCAGCAGCTTGAATAGCGGGAGAAACAATGAGCAGTTCTTC.